This T cell receptor beta chain was observed in a study of beta chain features in type 1 diabetes. About this clone itself: Its antigen remains unknown. At the DNA level, this CDR3 is encoded by other sequences in the same sample as well.

The germline V and J ends were trimmed by 2 bases and 4 bases, with 5 bases remaining between them. The V gene's germline CDR1 is KGHSH and CDR2 LQKENI. The CDR3 is 12 amino acids. Study outcomes and limitations: The study notes PCR might favor shorter templates equally in patients and controls. Whether TCRB rearrangement is influenced by HLA type was left unresolved in this analysis.

The authors reverse transcribed all of the isolated RNA, so sequencing captured expressed TCRB transcripts. TCRdb's copy holds only in-frame clones and misses some; the assay was immunoSEQ multiplex PCR. The sample holds 970,000 or so clones; 15% to 20% are singletons and the top ten take about 0.02%. This sequence originates from a woman aged 18-29 years in good health. The chain uses TRBV18 and TRBJ2-5; D remains ambiguous. The specimen was naive CD4+ T cells from blood. The CDR3 sequence: CASSPKRETQYF. The CDR3 DNA sequence: TGTGCCAGCTCACCAAAAAGAGAGACCCAGTACTTC.